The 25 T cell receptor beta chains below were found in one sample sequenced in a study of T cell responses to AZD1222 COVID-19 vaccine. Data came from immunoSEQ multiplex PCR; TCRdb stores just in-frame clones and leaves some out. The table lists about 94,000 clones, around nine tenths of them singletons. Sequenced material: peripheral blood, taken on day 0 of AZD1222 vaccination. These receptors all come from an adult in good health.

The CDR3 nucleotides read TGTGCCAGTAGTAACAGGGTTGTCAATCAGCCCCAGCATTTT. Protein: CASSNRVVNQPQHF. J is TRBJ1-5 and V is TRBV19, with D possibly being TRBD1 (6 bases). CDR1 is LNHDA, CDR2 SQIVND, per germline (reference sequence). Deletions cut 4 bases from V and 3 bases from J, with 10 bases between. CDR3 length: 14 residues.

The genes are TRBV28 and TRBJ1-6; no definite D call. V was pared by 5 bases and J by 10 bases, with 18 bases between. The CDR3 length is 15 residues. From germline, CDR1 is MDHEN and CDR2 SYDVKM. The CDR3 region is CASSLTGPFGSPLHF. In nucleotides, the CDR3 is TGTGCCAGCAGTCTTACCGGGCCCTTCGGGTCACCCCTCCACTTT.

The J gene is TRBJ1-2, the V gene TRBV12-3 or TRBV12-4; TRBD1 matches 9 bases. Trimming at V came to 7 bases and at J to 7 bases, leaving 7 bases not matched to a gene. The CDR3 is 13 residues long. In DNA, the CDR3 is TGTGCCAGCAACCCGGGACAGGGCATTGGCTACACCTTC. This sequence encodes CASNPGQGIGYTF.

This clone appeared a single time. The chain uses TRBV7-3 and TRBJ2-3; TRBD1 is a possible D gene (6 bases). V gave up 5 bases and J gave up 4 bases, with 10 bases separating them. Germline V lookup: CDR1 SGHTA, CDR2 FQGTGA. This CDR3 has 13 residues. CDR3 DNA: TGTGCCAGCAGCGTAGGACAGTCAGATACGCAGTATTTT. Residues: CASSVGQSDTQYF.

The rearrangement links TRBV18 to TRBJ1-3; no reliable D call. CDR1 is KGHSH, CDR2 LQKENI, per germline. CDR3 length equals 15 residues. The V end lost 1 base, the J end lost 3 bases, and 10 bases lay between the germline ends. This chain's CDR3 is CASSPQGRSGNTIYF. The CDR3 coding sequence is TGTGCCAGCTCACCACAGGGAAGGAGTGGAAACACCATATATTTT. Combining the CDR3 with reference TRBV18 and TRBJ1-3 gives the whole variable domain NAGVMQNPRHLVRRRGQEARLRCSPMKGHSHVYWYRQLPEEGLKFMVYLQKENIIDESGMPKERFSAEFPKEGPSILRIQQVVRGDSAAYFCASSPQGRSGNTIYFGEGSWLTVV.

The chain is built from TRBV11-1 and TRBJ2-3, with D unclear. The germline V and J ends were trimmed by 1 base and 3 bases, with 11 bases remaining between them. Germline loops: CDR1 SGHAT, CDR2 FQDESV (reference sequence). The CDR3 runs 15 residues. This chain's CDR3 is CASSLDVLLTDTQYF. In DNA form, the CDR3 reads TGTGCCAGCAGCTTAGATGTGTTACTGACAGATACGCAGTATTTT.

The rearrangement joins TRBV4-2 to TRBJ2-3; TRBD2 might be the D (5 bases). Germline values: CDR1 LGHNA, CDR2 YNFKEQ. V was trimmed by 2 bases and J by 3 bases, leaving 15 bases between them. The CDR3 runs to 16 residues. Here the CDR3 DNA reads TGTGCCAGCAGCCAACGGGGTGCTCACGAAACAGATACGCAGTATTTT. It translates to CASSQRGAHETDTQYF.

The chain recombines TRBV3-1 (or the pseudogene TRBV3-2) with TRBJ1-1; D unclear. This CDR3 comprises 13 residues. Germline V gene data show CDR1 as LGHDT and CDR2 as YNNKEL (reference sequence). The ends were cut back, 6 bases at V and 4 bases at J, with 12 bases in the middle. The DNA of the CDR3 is TGTGCCAGCAGGGAGTCATTACTCACTGAAGCTTTCTTT. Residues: CASRESLLTEAFF.

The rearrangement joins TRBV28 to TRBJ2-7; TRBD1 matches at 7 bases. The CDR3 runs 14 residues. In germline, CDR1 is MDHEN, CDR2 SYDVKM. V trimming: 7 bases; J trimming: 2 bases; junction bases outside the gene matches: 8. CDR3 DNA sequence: TGTGCCAGCACCCGACAGGGATACACCTACGAGCAGTACTTC. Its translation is CASTRQGYTYEQYF.

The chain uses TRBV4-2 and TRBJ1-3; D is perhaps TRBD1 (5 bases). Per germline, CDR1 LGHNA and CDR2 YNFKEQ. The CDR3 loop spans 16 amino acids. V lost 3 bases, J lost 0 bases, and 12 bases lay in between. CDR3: CASSHRSGISGNTIYF. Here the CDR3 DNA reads TGTGCCAGCAGCCATCGATCAGGGATCTCTGGAAACACCATATATTTT.

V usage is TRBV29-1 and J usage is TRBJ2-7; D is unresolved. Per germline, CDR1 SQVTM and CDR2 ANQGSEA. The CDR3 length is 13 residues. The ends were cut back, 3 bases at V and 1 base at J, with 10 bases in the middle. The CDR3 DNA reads TGCAGCGTTGATACGCCCGCGTCCTACGAGCAGTACTTC. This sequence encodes CSVDTPASYEQYF.

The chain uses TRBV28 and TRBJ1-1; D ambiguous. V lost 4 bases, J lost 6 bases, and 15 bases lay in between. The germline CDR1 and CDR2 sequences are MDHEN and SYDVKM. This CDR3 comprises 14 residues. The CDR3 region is CASSSMDLFAEAFF. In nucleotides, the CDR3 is TGTGCCAGCAGTTCTATGGATCTCTTCGCTGAAGCTTTCTTT.

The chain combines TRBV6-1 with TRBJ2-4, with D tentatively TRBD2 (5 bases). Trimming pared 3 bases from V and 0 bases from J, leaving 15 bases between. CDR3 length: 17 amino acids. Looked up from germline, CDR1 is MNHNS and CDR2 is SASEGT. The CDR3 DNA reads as TGTGCCAGCAGTGACGCCCCCGGGGTGGGAGCCAAAAACATTCAGTACTTC. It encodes CASSDAPGVGAKNIQYF.

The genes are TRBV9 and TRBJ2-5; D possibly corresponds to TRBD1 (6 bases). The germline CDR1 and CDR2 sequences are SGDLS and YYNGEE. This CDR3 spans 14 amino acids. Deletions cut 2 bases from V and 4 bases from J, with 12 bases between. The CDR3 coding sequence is TGTGCCAGCAGCGTGGGGGCCGAGGGAGAGACCCAGTACTTC. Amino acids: CASSVGAEGETQYF.

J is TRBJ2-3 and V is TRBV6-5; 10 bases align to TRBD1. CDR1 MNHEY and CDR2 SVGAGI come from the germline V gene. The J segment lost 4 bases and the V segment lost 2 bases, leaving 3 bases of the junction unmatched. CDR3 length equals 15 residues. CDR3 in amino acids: CASSYGTGVADTQYF. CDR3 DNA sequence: TGTGCCAGCAGTTACGGGACAGGGGTTGCAGATACGCAGTATTTT.

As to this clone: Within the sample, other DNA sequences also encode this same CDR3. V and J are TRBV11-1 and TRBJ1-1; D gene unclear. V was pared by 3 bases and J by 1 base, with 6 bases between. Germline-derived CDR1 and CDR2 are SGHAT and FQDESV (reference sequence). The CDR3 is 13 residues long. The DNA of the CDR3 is TGTGCCAGCAGCTTGGGAGGGAACACTGAAGCTTTCTTT. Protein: CASSLGGNTEAFF.

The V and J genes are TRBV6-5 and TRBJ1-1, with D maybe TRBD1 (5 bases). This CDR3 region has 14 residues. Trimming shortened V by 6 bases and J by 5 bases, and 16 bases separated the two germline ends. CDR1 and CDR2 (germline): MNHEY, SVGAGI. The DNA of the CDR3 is TGTGCCAGCAGGGGGGGAGGGCAGCGGACTGAAGCTTTCTTT. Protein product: CASRGGGQRTEAFF.

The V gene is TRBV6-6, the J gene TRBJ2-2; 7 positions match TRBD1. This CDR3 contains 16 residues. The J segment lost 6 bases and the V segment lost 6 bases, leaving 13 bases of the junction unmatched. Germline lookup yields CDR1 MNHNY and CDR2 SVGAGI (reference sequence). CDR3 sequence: CASSLRQGLEAGELFF. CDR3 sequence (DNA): TGTGCCAGCAGCCTACGACAGGGCCTGGAAGCCGGGGAGCTGTTTTTT.

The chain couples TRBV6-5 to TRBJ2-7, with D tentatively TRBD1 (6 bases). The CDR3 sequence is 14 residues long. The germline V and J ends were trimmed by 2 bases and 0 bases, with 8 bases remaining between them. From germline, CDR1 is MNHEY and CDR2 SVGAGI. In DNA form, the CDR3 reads TGTGCCAGCAGTTACAGGACAGTCTCCTACGAGCAGTACTTC. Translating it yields CASSYRTVSYEQYF.

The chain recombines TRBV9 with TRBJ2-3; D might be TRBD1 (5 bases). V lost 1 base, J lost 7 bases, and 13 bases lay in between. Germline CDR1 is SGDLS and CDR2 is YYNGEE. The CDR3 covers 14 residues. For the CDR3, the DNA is TGTGCCAGCAGCGTAACACCCAGGGAAAATACGCAGTATTTT. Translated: CASSVTPRENTQYF.

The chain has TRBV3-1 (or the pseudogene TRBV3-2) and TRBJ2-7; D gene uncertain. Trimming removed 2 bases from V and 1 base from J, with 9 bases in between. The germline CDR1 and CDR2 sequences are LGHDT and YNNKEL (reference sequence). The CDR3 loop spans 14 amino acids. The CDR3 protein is CASSQTKHSYEQYF. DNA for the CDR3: TGTGCCAGCAGCCAAACCAAGCATTCCTACGAGCAGTACTTC.

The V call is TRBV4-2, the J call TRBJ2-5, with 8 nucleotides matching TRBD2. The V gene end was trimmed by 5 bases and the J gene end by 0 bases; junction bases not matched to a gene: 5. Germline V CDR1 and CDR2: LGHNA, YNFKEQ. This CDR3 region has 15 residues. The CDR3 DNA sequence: TGTGCCAGCAGCGGGATAGCGGGGAACCAAGAGACCCAGTACTTC. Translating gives CASSGIAGNQETQYF.

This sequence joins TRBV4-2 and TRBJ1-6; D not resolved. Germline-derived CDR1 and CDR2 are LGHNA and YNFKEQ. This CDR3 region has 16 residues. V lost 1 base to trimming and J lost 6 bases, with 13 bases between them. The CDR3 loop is CASSQVPTQSNSPLHF. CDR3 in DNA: TGTGCCAGCAGCCAAGTTCCCACACAGAGTAATTCACCCCTCCACTTT.

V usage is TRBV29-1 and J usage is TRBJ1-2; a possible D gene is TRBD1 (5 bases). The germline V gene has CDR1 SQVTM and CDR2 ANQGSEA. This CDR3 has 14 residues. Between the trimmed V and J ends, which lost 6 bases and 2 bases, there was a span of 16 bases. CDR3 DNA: TGCAGCGTGACCGCGGGGCTAGGGAACTATGGCTACACCTTC. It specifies CSVTAGLGNYGYTF. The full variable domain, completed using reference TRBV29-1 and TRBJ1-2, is SAVISQKPSRDICQRGTSLTIQCQVDSQVTMMFWYRQQPGQSLTLIATANQGSEATYESGFVIDKFPISRPNLTFSTLTVSNMSPEDSSIYLCSVTAGLGNYGYTFGSGTRLTVV.

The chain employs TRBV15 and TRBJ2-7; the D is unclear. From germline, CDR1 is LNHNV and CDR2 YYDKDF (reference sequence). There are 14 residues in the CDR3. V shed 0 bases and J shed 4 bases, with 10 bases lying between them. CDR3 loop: CATSRDPDGYEQYF. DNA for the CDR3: TGTGCCACCAGCAGAGATCCGGACGGATACGAGCAGTACTTC.